These T cell receptor beta chains were read from a single sample in a study of blood T cell repertoires in COVID-19. Sequencing was performed with immunoSEQ multiplex PCR; in TCRdb, only in-frame clones are kept and a portion is missing. The data show some 100,000 clones, with about 90% seen just once and 17% held by the top ten. Source material: peripheral blood. The receptor source for this set is a man aged 45 to 65 with acute or convalescent COVID-19. The CDR3 runs from the conserved cysteine through the conserved F or W. D genes are given only for firm matches. Size is omitted from some rows. Given values are once, few, many or a class for expanded clones.

j_call,clone_size,v_call,d_call,cdr3_nt,cdr3_aa
TRBJ2-7,NA,TRBV7-9,NA,TGTGCCAGCAGCGGCCGGGACATAGCCTACGAGCAGTACTTC,CASSGRDIAYEQYF
TRBJ2-5,NA,TRBV5-1,TRBD1,TGCGCCAGCAGCGGGGGACAGGGAGGGGAGACCCAGTACTTC,CASSGGQGGETQYF
TRBJ1-2,NA,TRBV28,TRBD1,TGTGCCAGCAGGGGACAGGGTAACTATGGCTACACCTTC,CASRGQGNYGYTF
TRBJ1-2,NA,TRBV27,TRBD1,TGTGCCAGCAGTTTCAGGGCGGGACAGGGATATGGCTACACCTTC,CASSFRAGQGYGYTF
TRBJ1-2,NA,TRBV15,TRBD1,TGTGCCACCAGCAGCGGGACAGGGGAAATTGGTGGCTACACCTTC,CATSSGTGEIGGYTF
TRBJ2-7,NA,TRBV15,NA,TGTGCCACCAGCAGAGACCCAGGTTTTTCCTACGAGCAGTACTTC,CATSRDPGFSYEQYF
TRBJ2-2,few,TRBV6-2/TRBV6-3,TRBD2,TGTGCCAGCAGTTACACTAGCGGGGGGGCAGACACCGGGGAGCTGTTTTTT,CASSYTSGGADTGELFF
TRBJ2-7,NA,TRBV6-5,NA,TGTGCCACCACGGAGAGCTCCTACGAGCAGTACTTC,CATTESSYEQYF
TRBJ2-1,few,TRBV10-3,TRBD1,TGTGCCACTACCTTCACAGGGGTAGGGGAGCAGTTCTTC,CATTFTGVGEQFF
TRBJ2-7,NA,TRBV5-6,NA,TGTGCCAGCAGCTCTTATTATGAGCAGTACTTC,CASSSYYEQYF
TRBJ1-1,NA,TRBV11-2,NA,TGTGCCAGCAGCTCCAGTCAGATCGGGTCGTACACTGAAGCTTTCTTT,CASSSSQIGSYTEAFF
TRBJ2-5,NA,TRBV6-5,TRBD1,TGTGCCAGCAGACAGGGGACGGAGACCCAGTACTTC,CASRQGTETQYF
TRBJ1-1,NA,TRBV4-2,TRBD1,TGTGCCAGCAGAGGTACAGGGGAAGGCACTGAAGCTTTCTTT,CASRGTGEGTEAFF
TRBJ2-2,NA,TRBV5-1,NA,TGCGCCAGCAGCTTGGCCATGACCGGGGAGCTGTTTTTT,CASSLAMTGELFF
TRBJ2-2,NA,TRBV7-3,NA,TGTGCCAGCAGAAAGGACAGCGCGAACACCGGGGAGCTGTTTTTT,CASRKDSANTGELFF
TRBJ2-3,NA,TRBV11-2,NA,TGTGCCAGCAGCTCGACTATCTCTAGCACAGATACGCAGTATTTT,CASSSTISSTDTQYF
TRBJ1-3,NA,TRBV18,TRBD1,TGTGCCAGCTCACCACTCTGGACGGGACAGGGGTCTCACATCTCTGGAAACACCATATATTTT,CASSPLWTGQGSHISGNTIYF
TRBJ1-4,NA,TRBV28,TRBD1,TGTGCCAGCAAACGAGACGGGACAGGGGTTGGAAAACTGTTTTTT,CASKRDGTGVGKLFF